Below are 13 T cell receptor beta chains sequenced from a single sample in a study of post-analysis software for immune sequencing data. Study-level results: Patients had higher frequencies than controls of four to six TRBV segments, including TRBV5-6, TRBV5-1 and TRBV20-1.

These receptors are not linked to any known antigen. Unique molecular identifiers tagged the TCR beta cDNA libraries. One entry per CDR3 protein, called by TCRdb with MiXCR from the PCR reads. The sample holds approximately 690,000 distinct CDR3 sequences, roughly three fifths seen once. Source material: blood. These receptors were collected from a girl aged 2-9 years with multiple sclerosis.

The chain has TRBV20-1 and TRBJ2-5, with D hard to call. Per germline, CDR1 DFQATT and CDR2 SNEGSKA (reference sequence). This CDR3 is built from 11 residues. The germline V and J ends were trimmed by 5 bases and 5 bases, with 9 bases remaining between them. CDR3 loop: CSAFLPETQYF. As DNA, the CDR3 is TGCAGTGCTTTCCTCCCCGAGACCCAGTACTTC.

This chain joins TRBV6-6 and TRBJ2-7; 11 nucleotides line up with TRBD2. From germline, CDR1 is MNHNY and CDR2 SVGAGI (reference sequence). The trim removed 4 bases at V and 7 bases at J, leaving 6 bases unmatched. This CDR3 contains 14 residues. The CDR3 sequence is CASSLAGGPLEQYF. CDR3 DNA: TGTGCCAGCAGTTTAGCGGGGGGGCCCTTGGAGCAGTACTTC.

The table lists this clonotype with a few counts. The chain is built from TRBV12-3 or TRBV12-4 and TRBJ2-3; the D gene is possibly TRBD1 (6 bases). The CDR3 totals 15 residues. V was cut by 3 bases and J by 0 bases, with 10 bases left in between. CDR3 sequence reads: CASSFNRVSTDTQYF. The CDR3 coding sequence is TGTGCCAGCAGTTTCAACAGGGTGAGCACAGATACGCAGTATTTT.

This sequence joins TRBV5-5 and TRBJ2-4; D possibly corresponds to TRBD2 (7 bases). Trimming shortened V by 1 base and J by 6 bases, and 23 bases separated the two germline ends. The CDR3 contains 18 residues. CDR1 is SGHKS and CDR2 is YYEKEE in the germline V gene (reference sequence). As DNA, the CDR3 is TGTGCCAGCAGCTTGCGGTTTGTTTCGGGAGGCAGGGGAAACATTCAGTACTTC. It specifies CASSLRFVSGGRGNIQYF.

This clonotype was seen a few times. The V call is TRBV20-1, the J call TRBJ2-1, with D perhaps given as TRBD1 or TRBD2 (5 bases each). This CDR3 has 16 residues. CDR1 is DFQATT and CDR2 is SNEGSKA in the germline V gene (reference sequence). V was clipped by 0 bases and J by 4 bases, with 16 bases between them. The CDR3 DNA reads TGCAGTGCTAGAGATCCTCTCAAGAGGGGATACAATGAGCAGTTCTTC. Amino acids: CSARDPLKRGYNEQFF.

With regard to this clonotype: An end of the junction differs from the germline gene, which may be a read error. This chain uses TRBV7-3 with TRBJ2-3; 8 bases fit TRBD1. The CDR3 length is 16 residues. The V gene's germline CDR1 is SGHTA and CDR2 FQGTGA. CDR3 region: CAGSRTGGQGTDTQYF. The CDR3 bases are TGTGCCGGCAGTCGAACCGGGGGACAGGGCACAGATACGCAGTATTTT.

This chain links TRBV11-3 with TRBJ2-3, with a possible D match to TRBD2 (6 bases). The germline gives CDR1 SGHNT, CDR2 YENEEA. V was clipped by 5 bases and J by 4 bases, with 13 bases between them. The CDR3 runs to 14 residues. The DNA of the CDR3 is TGTGCCAGCAGCCCGTCGGGGGTGTCAGATACGCAGTATTTT. Translation gives CASSPSGVSDTQYF.

The chain is built from TRBV28 and TRBJ1-2; weak D call: TRBD1 (5 bases). The CDR3 is made up of 12 amino acids. Trimming left V 4 bases short and J 13 bases short, with 16 bases between. In germline, CDR1 is MDHEN, CDR2 SYDVKM. The CDR3 coding sequence is TGTGCCAGCAGTTATTTAACGGGGCTGCTCACCTTC. This translates into CASSYLTGLLTF.

The chain couples TRBV5-1 to TRBJ2-1; D is ambiguous. CDR1 SGHRS and CDR2 YFSETQ come from the germline V gene. The CDR3 totals 15 residues. V was cut by 1 base and J by 1 base, with 9 bases left in between. For the CDR3, the DNA is TGCGCCAGCAGCTTGTCAGACGGGTCCTACAATGAGCAGTTCTTC. Protein sequence: CASSLSDGSYNEQFF.

This clonotype was seen more than once but under ten times. This chain joins TRBV11-2 and TRBJ2-3; 8 positions agree with TRBD2. The V gene's germline CDR1 is SGHAT and CDR2 FQNNGV. Germline trimming cut 4 bases from V and 2 bases from J; bases unmatched to any gene: 5. CDR3 size: 15 residues. This CDR3 reads CASSWTSSSTDTQYF. The CDR3 nucleotides read TGTGCCAGCAGCTGGACTAGCAGCTCCACAGATACGCAGTATTTT.

The chain links TRBV7-8 to TRBJ2-1; 9 positions agree with TRBD2. CDR1 is SGHVS, CDR2 FQNEAQ, per germline. The ends lost 5 bases at V and 3 bases at J; junction bases unmatched: 8. This CDR3 has 16 amino acids. The CDR3 reads CASSRLASGNYNEQFF. CDR3 in DNA: TGTGCCAGCAGCCGACTCGCTAGCGGGAACTACAATGAGCAGTTCTTC.

This chain connects TRBV7-9 to TRBJ2-1, with D maybe TRBD2 (6 bases). Trimming pared 5 bases from V and 0 bases from J, leaving 23 bases between. The CDR3 contains 19 residues. Germline CDR1 is SEHNR and CDR2 is FQNEAQ (reference sequence). In DNA form, the CDR3 reads TGTGCCAGCAGCCCCCCTTGGGGGGACCCGATTCCCTCCTACAATGAGCAGTTCTTC. Translating it yields CASSPPWGDPIPSYNEQFF.

The rearrangement joins TRBV7-9 to TRBJ1-2, with D possibly being TRBD1 (6 bases). CDR3 length: 14 amino acids. V dropped 6 bases and J dropped 7 bases, with 18 bases sitting between them. CDR1 and CDR2 from the germline V gene are SEHNR and FQNEAQ (reference sequence). The CDR3 loop is CASSLDRRFSGYTF. The CDR3 bases are TGTGCCAGCAGTCTTGACAGGCGTTTCTCTGGCTACACCTTC. The full variable domain, in which reference TRBV7-9 and TRBJ1-2 provide the parts outside the CDR3, is DTGVSQNPRHKITKRGQNVTFRCDPISEHNRLYWYRQTLGQGPEFLTYFQNEAQLEKSRLLSDRFSAERPKGSFSTLEIQRTEQGDSAMYLCASSLDRRFSGYTFGSGTRLTVV.